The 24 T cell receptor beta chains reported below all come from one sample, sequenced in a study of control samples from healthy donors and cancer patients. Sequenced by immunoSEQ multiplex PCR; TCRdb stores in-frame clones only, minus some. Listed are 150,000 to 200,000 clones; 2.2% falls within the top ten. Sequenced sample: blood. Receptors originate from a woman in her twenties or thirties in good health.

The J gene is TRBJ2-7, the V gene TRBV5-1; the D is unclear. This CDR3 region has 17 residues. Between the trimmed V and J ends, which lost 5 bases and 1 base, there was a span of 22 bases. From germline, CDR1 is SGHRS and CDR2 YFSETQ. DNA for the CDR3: TGCGCCAGCAGAATGGCTGGTGGCGGAGCGATATCCTACGAGCAGTACTTC. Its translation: CASRMAGGGAISYEQYF.

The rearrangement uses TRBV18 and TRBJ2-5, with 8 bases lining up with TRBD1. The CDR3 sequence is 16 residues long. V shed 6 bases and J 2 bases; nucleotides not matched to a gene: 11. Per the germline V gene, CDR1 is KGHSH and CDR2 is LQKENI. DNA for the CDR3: TGTGCCAGCTCCCAAAACCGGGACAGGTCACAAGAGACCCAGTACTTC. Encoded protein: CASSQNRDRSQETQYF. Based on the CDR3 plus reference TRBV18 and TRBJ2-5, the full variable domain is NAGVMQNPRHLVRRRGQEARLRCSPMKGHSHVYWYRQLPEEGLKFMVYLQKENIIDESGMPKERFSAEFPKEGPSILRIQQVVRGDSAAYFCASSQNRDRSQETQYFGPGTRLLVL.

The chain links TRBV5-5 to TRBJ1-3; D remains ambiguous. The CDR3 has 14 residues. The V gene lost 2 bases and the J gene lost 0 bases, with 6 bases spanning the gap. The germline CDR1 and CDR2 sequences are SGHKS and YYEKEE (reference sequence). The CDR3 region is CASSFRSSGNTIYF. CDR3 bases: TGTGCCAGCAGCTTTCGGAGCTCTGGAAACACCATATATTTT.

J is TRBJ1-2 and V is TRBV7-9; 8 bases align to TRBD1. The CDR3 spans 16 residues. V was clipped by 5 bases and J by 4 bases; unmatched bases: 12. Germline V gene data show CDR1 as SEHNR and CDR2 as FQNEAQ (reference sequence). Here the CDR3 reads CASSHLAEQGGYGYTF. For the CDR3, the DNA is TGTGCCAGCAGCCATTTGGCGGAACAGGGGGGCTATGGCTACACCTTC.

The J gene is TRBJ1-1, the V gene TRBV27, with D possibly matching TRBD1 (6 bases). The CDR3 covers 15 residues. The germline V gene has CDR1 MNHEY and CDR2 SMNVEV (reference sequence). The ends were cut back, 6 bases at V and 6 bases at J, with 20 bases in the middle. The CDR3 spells CASSALTGPKAEAFF. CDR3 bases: TGTGCCAGCAGCGCCCTAACAGGGCCCAAGGCTGAAGCTTTCTTT.

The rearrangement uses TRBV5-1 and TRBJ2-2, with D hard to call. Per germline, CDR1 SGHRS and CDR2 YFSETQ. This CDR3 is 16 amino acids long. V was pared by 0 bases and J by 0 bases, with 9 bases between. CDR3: CASSLGRNSNTGELFF. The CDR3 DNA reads TGCGCCAGCAGCTTGGGTCGGAACTCGAACACCGGGGAGCTGTTTTTT.

The CDR3 bases are TGCGCCAGCAGACCTGAAGACACTCTAAACACTGAAGCTTTCTTT. Its protein product is CASRPEDTLNTEAFF. The chain has TRBV5-1 and TRBJ1-1; unclear D gene. CDR3 size: 15 residues. The V and J ends lost 5 bases and 2 bases respectively, with 16 bases between them. From germline, CDR1 is SGHRS and CDR2 YFSETQ.

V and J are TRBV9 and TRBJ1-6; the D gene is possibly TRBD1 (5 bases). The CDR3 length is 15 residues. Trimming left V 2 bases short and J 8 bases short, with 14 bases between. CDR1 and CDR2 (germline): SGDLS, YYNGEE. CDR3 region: CASSVRGTVDSPLHF. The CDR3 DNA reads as TGTGCCAGCAGCGTCCGGGGCACGGTGGATTCACCCCTCCACTTT.

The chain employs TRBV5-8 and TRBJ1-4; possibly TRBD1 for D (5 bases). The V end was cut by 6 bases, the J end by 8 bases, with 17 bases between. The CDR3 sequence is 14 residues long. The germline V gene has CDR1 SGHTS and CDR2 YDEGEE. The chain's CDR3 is CASIAPGEGEKLFF. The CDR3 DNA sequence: TGTGCCAGCATCGCGCCGGGGGAGGGGGAAAAACTGTTTTTT.

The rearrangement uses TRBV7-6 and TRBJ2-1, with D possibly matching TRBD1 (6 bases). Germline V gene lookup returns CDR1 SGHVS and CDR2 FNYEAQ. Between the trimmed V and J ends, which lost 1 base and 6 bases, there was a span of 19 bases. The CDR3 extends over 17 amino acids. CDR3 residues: CASSLGSAGVPINEQFF. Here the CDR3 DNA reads TGTGCCAGCAGCTTAGGGAGCGCAGGGGTCCCCATCAATGAGCAGTTCTTC.

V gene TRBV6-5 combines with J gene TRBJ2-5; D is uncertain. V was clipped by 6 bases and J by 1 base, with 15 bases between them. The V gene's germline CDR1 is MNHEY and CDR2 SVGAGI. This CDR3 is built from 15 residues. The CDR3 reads CASSFSISAQETQYF. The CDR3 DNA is TGTGCCAGCAGCTTCAGTATCTCGGCCCAAGAGACCCAGTACTTC.

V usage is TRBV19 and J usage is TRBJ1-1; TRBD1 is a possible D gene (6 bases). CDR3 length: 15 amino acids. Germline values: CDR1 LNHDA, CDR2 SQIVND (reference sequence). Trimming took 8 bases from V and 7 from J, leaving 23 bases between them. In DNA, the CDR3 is TGTGCCAGTGCCGGGGGGGGGCGATATGGTGGTGAAGCTTTCTTT. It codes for CASAGGGRYGGEAFF.

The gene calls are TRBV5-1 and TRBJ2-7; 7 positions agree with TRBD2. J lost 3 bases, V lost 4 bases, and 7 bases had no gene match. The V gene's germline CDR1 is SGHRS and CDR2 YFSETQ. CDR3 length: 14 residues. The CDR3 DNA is TGCGCCAGCAGCCCCGCTGGGGGGGTCTACGAGCAGTACTTC. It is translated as CASSPAGGVYEQYF.

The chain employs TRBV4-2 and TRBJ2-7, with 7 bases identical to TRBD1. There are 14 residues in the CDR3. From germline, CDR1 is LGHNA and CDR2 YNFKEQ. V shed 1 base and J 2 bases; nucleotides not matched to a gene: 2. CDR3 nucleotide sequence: TGTGCCAGCAGCCAAGGGGGACAGACCTACGAGCAGTACTTC. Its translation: CASSQGGQTYEQYF.

The CDR3 region is CASSFMTRTSFPYEQYF. The CDR3, as DNA: TGTGCCAGCAGTTTCATGACCCGGACATCTTTCCCCTACGAGCAGTACTTC. The J gene is TRBJ2-7, the V gene TRBV28; possibly TRBD1 for D (5 bases). V lost 3 bases and J 2 bases, leaving 20 bases between the germline ends. CDR1 and CDR2 from the germline V gene are MDHEN and SYDVKM. The CDR3 spans 17 residues.

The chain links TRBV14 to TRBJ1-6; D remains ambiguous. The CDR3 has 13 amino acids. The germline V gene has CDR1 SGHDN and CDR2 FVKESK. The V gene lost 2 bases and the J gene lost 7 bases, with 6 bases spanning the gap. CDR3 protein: CASSQLINSPLHF. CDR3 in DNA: TGTGCCAGCAGCCAATTGATAAATTCACCCCTCCACTTT.

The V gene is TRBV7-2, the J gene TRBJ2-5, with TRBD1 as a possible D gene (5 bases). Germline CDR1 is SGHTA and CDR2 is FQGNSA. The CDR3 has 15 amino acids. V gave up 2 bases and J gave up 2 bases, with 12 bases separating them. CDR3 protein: CASSLRYRTQETQYF. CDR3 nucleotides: TGTGCCAGCAGCTTAAGGTACAGGACACAAGAGACCCAGTACTTC.

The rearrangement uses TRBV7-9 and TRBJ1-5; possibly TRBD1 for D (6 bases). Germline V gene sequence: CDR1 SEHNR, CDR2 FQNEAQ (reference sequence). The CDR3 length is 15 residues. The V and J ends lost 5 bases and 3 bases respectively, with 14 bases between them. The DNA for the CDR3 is TGTGCCAGCAGCCCATGGGGGCAGAACAATCAGCCCCAGCATTTT. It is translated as CASSPWGQNNQPQHF.

The CDR3 coding sequence is TGTGCCAGCACCCCCGGCCTACCCGTTCAAAAACTGTTTTTT. It yields the protein CASTPGLPVQKLFF. This rearrangement joins TRBV19 to TRBJ1-4; D call uncertain. This CDR3 region has 14 residues. Trimming took off 9 bases at V and 9 bases at J, with 20 bases between the two ends. Germline CDR1 and CDR2: LNHDA and SQIVND (reference sequence). The whole variable domain, filled in from reference TRBV19 and TRBJ1-4, reads DGGITQSPKYLFRKEGQNVTLSCEQNLNHDAMYWYRQDPGQGLRLIYYSQIVNDFQKGDIAEGYSVSREKKESFPLTVTSAQKNPTAFYLCASTPGLPVQKLFFGSGTQLSVL.

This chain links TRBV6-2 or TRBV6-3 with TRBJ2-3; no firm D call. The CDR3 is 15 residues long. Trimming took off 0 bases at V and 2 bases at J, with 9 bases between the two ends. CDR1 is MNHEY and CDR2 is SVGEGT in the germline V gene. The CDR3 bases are TGTGCCAGCAGTTACTCGTGGGCGGACACAGATACGCAGTATTTT. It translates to CASSYSWADTDTQYF.

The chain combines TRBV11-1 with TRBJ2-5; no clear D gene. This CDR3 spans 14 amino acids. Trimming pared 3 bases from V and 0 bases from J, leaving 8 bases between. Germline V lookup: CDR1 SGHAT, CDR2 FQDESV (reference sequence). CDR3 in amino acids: CASSFGGNQETQYF. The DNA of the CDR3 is TGTGCCAGCAGCTTCGGCGGAAACCAAGAGACCCAGTACTTC.

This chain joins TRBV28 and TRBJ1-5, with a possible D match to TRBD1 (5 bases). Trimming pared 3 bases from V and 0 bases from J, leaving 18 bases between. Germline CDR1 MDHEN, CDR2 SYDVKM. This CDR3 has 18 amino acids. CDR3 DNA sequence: TGTGCCAGCAGTTTGATAGGTCAAGGTACAGGTAGCAATCAGCCCCAGCATTTT. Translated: CASSLIGQGTGSNQPQHF.

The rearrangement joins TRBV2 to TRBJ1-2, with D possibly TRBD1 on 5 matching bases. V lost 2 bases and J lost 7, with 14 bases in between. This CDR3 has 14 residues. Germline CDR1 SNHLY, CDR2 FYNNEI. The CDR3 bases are TGTGCCAGCAGTGAACAGGGAAAAAACAGTGGCTACACCTTC. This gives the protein CASSEQGKNSGYTF.

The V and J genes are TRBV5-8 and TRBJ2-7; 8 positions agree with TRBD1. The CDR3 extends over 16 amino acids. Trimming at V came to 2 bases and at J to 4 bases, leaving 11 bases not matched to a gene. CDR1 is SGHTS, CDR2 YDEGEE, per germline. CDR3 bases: TGTGCCAGCAGCTTAGTCGGACAGGGTGTTGGGTACGAGCAGTACTTC. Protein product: CASSLVGQGVGYEQYF. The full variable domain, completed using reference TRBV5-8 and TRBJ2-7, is EAGVTQSPTHLIKTRGQQATLRCSPISGHTSVYWYQQALGLGLQFLLWYDEGEERNRGNFPPRFSGRQFPNYSSELNVNALELEDSALYLCASSLVGQGVGYEQYFGPGTRLTVT.